The present entry profiles one T cell receptor beta chain with its context. The record originates from a study of shared clonotypes between healthy human individuals. Profiling relied on immunoSEQ multiplex PCR, and the TCRdb table lists in-frame clones only, not all of them. The sample shows over 950,000 clones, about 80% of them seen only once. This receptor was identified in a man aged 18 to 30 in good health. Some clones in this sample may be carry-over from other donors' samples. Sequencing was carried out using memory CD4+ T cells from PBMCs. The sample's subset: CD45RA-negative fraction.

CDR3 nucleotide sequence: TGTGCCAGCAGTTTATGGCAGGGGGTTAAACAGCCCCAGCATTTT. Amino acid sequence: CASSLWQGVKQPQHF. The chain couples TRBV28 to TRBJ1-5; TRBD1 matches at 7 bases. This CDR3 has 15 residues. CDR1 is MDHEN and CDR2 is SYDVKM in the germline V gene. V lost 0 bases, J lost 7 bases, and 6 bases stayed unmatched. Together with reference TRBV28 and TRBJ1-5, the CDR3 gives the full variable domain: DVKVTQSSRYLVKRTGEKVFLECVQDMDHENMFWYRQDPGLGLRLIYFSYDVKMKEKGDIPEGYSVSREKKERFSLILESASTNQTSMYLCASSLWQGVKQPQHFGDGTRLSIL.